These 24 T cell receptor beta chains came from one sample sequenced in a study of blood T cell repertoires in COVID-19. The repertoire was sequenced with immunoSEQ multiplex PCR; TCRdb's copy has only in-frame clones and lacks some. The data contain about 140,000 clones, more than 65% of them singletons. Sequenced sample: peripheral blood. The receptors shown here come from a woman aged 55-69 years with acute or convalescent COVID-19.

This clone was counted only a few times. V gene TRBV19 combines with J gene TRBJ1-2, with 7 bases aligning to TRBD1. Germline-derived CDR1 and CDR2 are LNHDA and SQIVND (reference sequence). V trimming: 7 bases; J trimming: 7 bases; junction bases outside the gene matches: 12. The length of the CDR3 is 14 residues. The CDR3 region has the DNA TGTGCCAGTACCCATGACAGGGCCCGTGCTGGCTACACCTTC. This encodes CASTHDRARAGYTF. The full variable domain, completed using reference TRBV19 and TRBJ1-2, is DGGITQSPKYLFRKEGQNVTLSCEQNLNHDAMYWYRQDPGQGLRLIYYSQIVNDFQKGDIAEGYSVSREKKESFPLTVTSAQKNPTAFYLCASTHDRARAGYTFGSGTRLTVV.

Of note for this clone: Different DNA sequences within this sample yield the same CDR3. The chain uses TRBV3-1 (or the pseudogene TRBV3-2) and TRBJ1-3; no definite D call. The CDR3 has 15 residues. With 0 bases removed from V and 0 bases from J, the gap between germline ends came to 6 bases. Germline values: CDR1 LGHDT, CDR2 YNNKEL (reference sequence). The CDR3: CASSQDGSSGNTIYF. The CDR3 bases are TGTGCCAGCAGCCAAGATGGCTCCTCTGGAAACACCATATATTTT.

The CDR3 bases are TGTGCCTGGAGTGCTCATCCGGGACAGGGTATTTACTTC. Translating it yields CAWSAHPGQGIYF. This rearrangement joins TRBV30 to TRBJ2-5, with 9 bases identical to TRBD1. The CDR3 runs 13 residues. The germline V gene encodes CDR1 GTSNPN and CDR2 SVGIG (reference sequence). J was trimmed by 14 bases and V by 1 base; bases with no gene match: 11.

This rearrangement joins TRBV30 to TRBJ2-7; 8 nucleotides line up with TRBD1. The CDR3 is made up of 13 amino acids. CDR1 and CDR2 (germline): GTSNPN, SVGIG (reference sequence). The junction had 2 bases not matched to a gene; V was cut back by 1 base and J by 3 bases. The CDR3 is CAWSGGQGYEQYF. The CDR3 nucleotides read TGTGCCTGGAGTGGTGGACAGGGCTACGAGCAGTACTTC.

This chain uses TRBV7-2 with TRBJ2-3; possibly TRBD2 for D (5 bases). Per the germline V gene, CDR1 is SGHTA and CDR2 is FQGNSA. V shed 5 bases and J shed 2 bases, with 11 bases lying between them. The CDR3 is made up of 14 amino acids. CDR3: CASSRDLTTDTQYF. The CDR3 coding sequence is TGTGCCAGCAGCCGGGATCTTACCACAGATACGCAGTATTTT. Full variable domain (outside the CDR3, taken from reference TRBV7-2 and TRBJ2-3): GAGVSQSPSNKVTEKGKDVELRCDPISGHTALYWYRQSLGQGLEFLIYFQGNSAPDKSGLPSDRFSAERTGGSVSTLTIQRTQQEDSAVYLCASSRDLTTDTQYFGPGTRLTVL.

This clone came up once. The CDR3 loop is CASSTRPGTGDHGYTF. The CDR3 region has the DNA TGTGCCAGTAGTACCCGACCCGGGACAGGGGACCATGGCTACACCTTC. The chain employs TRBV19 and TRBJ1-2, with 10 bases matching TRBD1. Germline V gene lookup returns CDR1 LNHDA and CDR2 SQIVND (reference sequence). The V and J ends lost 4 bases and 6 bases, in that order; junction bases with no gene match: 11. This CDR3 has 16 amino acids.

This clone was observed a few times. V gene TRBV10-3 combines with J gene TRBJ2-1; D is perhaps TRBD2 (5 bases). Between the trimmed V and J ends, which lost 3 bases and 4 bases, there was a span of 7 bases. This CDR3 is 13 amino acids long. Germline assignment: CDR1 ENHRY and CDR2 SYGVKD. CDR3 sequence reads: CAISEDYYNEQFF. In DNA form, the CDR3 reads TGTGCCATCAGTGAAGACTATTACAATGAGCAGTTCTTC.

A single count supports this clone. This chain connects TRBV27 to TRBJ2-3; maybe TRBD1 (6 bases). Trimming removed 3 bases from V and 4 bases from J, with 23 bases in between. This CDR3 is 18 amino acids long. The germline CDR1 and CDR2 sequences are MNHEY and SMNVEV (reference sequence). This CDR3 reads CASSLSRAPGESADTQYF. In DNA form, the CDR3 reads TGTGCCAGCAGTTTGAGCCGAGCGCCAGGGGAAAGCGCAGATACGCAGTATTTT.

V gene TRBV19 combines with J gene TRBJ2-1; 7 positions match TRBD1. The CDR3 covers 12 residues. Germline CDR1 LNHDA, CDR2 SQIVND (reference sequence). V was pared by 6 bases and J by 9 bases, with 5 bases of the junction left unmatched. The CDR3 is CASRSTGLEQFF. The CDR3 DNA reads TGTGCCAGTAGATCGACAGGGCTTGAGCAGTTCTTC.

The chain is built from TRBV11-3 and TRBJ2-3; no clear D. This CDR3 spans 14 amino acids. V was trimmed by 0 bases and J by 4 bases, leaving 8 bases between them. Germline V gives CDR1 SGHNT, CDR2 YENEEA. CDR3 bases: TGTGCCAGCAGCTTAGACCCACTCCCAGATACGCAGTATTTT. Translating gives CASSLDPLPDTQYF.

The chain combines TRBV6-5 with TRBJ1-2, with 7 positions matching TRBD1. Germline V gives CDR1 MNHEY, CDR2 SVGAGI. J was trimmed by 2 bases and V by 2 bases; bases with no gene match: 5. The CDR3 runs to 15 residues. In DNA, the CDR3 is TGTGCCAGCAGTTACACCCAGACAGGGAACTATGGCTACACCTTC. As protein: CASSYTQTGNYGYTF.

In its sample, this clone was seen once. The chain employs TRBV11-2 and TRBJ1-1; no reliable D call. Looked up from germline, CDR1 is SGHAT and CDR2 is FQNNGV. The CDR3 loop spans 14 amino acids. V dropped 2 bases and J dropped 0 bases, with 7 bases sitting between them. The CDR3 coding sequence is TGTGCCAGCAGCTTATATCAGGTGAACACTGAAGCTTTCTTT. Translating it yields CASSLYQVNTEAFF.

The rearrangement links TRBV11-3 to TRBJ2-7; possible D gene TRBD2, 6 bases. The germline V gene has CDR1 SGHNT and CDR2 YENEEA. The V gene lost 1 base and the J gene lost 9 bases, with 10 bases spanning the gap. This CDR3 region has 12 residues. The CDR3 DNA sequence: TGTGCCAGCAGCTTAGGGAGGGTTGCGCAGTACTTC. Translation gives CASSLGRVAQYF.

This clone was detected only once. The gene calls are TRBV6-5 and TRBJ2-3; a weak D match, TRBD2 (6 bases). Germline CDR1 is MNHEY and CDR2 is SVGAGI. There are 15 residues in the CDR3. Trimming shortened V by 0 bases and J by 4 bases, and 11 bases separated the two germline ends. The CDR3 loop reads CASSYSGLPPDTQYF. CDR3 nucleotides: TGTGCCAGCAGTTACTCGGGACTTCCCCCAGATACGCAGTATTTT.

This rearrangement joins TRBV3-1 (or the pseudogene TRBV3-2) to TRBJ2-3, with 9 nucleotides matching TRBD2. Trimming cost V 3 bases and J 5 bases; bases outside gene matches: 18. This CDR3 comprises 19 residues. The germline V gene encodes CDR1 LGHDT and CDR2 YNNKEL (reference sequence). The CDR3 coding sequence is TGTGCCAGCAGCCAGGCCATAGCGGGGGCGGGCCCCGACGGAGATACGCAGTATTTT. As protein: CASSQAIAGAGPDGDTQYF.

This clone occurred once. The V and J genes are TRBV19 and TRBJ1-2; 8 nucleotides line up with TRBD1. Unmatched junction bases numbered 11, after V lost 9 bases and J lost 2 bases. This CDR3 has 15 amino acids. Germline V lookup: CDR1 LNHDA, CDR2 SQIVND (reference sequence). The CDR3 nucleotides read TGTGCCAGCCACCCCCGGGACAGGTTCAACTATGGCTACACCTTC. Translation: CASHPRDRFNYGYTF.

The V call is TRBV2, the J call TRBJ2-1; D possibly corresponds to TRBD2 (6 bases). This CDR3 has 14 residues. Germline loops: CDR1 SNHLY, CDR2 FYNNEI. Trimming shortened V by 3 bases and J by 5 bases, and 11 bases separated the two germline ends. The CDR3 loop is CASSERRRDNEQFF. The CDR3 nucleotides are TGTGCCAGCAGTGAGAGAAGGAGGGACAATGAGCAGTTCTTC.

V and J are TRBV11-2 and TRBJ2-5; unclear D gene. Germline V gene data show CDR1 as SGHAT and CDR2 as FQNNGV. The CDR3 length is 14 residues. Trimming shortened V by 1 base and J by 3 bases, and 9 bases separated the two germline ends. CDR3 nucleotide sequence: TGTGCCAGCAGCTTAGGGATCGCGGAAGAGACCCAGTACTTC. As protein: CASSLGIAEETQYF. The whole variable domain, filled in from reference TRBV11-2 and TRBJ2-5, reads EAGVAQSPRYKIIEKRQSVAFWCNPISGHATLYWYQQILGQGPKLLIQFQNNGVVDDSQLPKDRFSAERLKGVDSTLKIQPAKLEDSAVYLCASSLGIAEETQYFGPGTRLLVL.

This chain connects TRBV30 to TRBJ1-6; D ambiguous. This CDR3 region has 16 residues. Per germline, CDR1 GTSNPN and CDR2 SVGIG (reference sequence). The V end was cut by 0 bases, the J end by 0 bases, with 9 bases between. Written as DNA, the CDR3 is TGTGCCTGGAGTGTACTAGGAGGCTCCTATAATTCACCCCTCCACTTT. Translated, it gives CAWSVLGGSYNSPLHF.

This chain uses TRBV5-1 with TRBJ2-7; 12 positions agree with TRBD2. After removal of 4 bases from V and 4 bases from J, the junction contained 6 bases not matched to a gene. Germline V CDR1 and CDR2: SGHRS, YFSETQ. There are 15 residues in the CDR3. CDR3 protein: CASSLGTSGFYEQYF. The CDR3 bases are TGCGCCAGCAGCCTTGGGACTAGCGGGTTTTACGAGCAGTACTTC.

This chain connects TRBV9 to TRBJ2-1; TRBD2 is a possible D gene (5 bases). This CDR3 has 15 amino acids. V was pared by 0 bases and J by 8 bases, with 15 bases between. Looked up from germline, CDR1 is SGDLS and CDR2 is YYNGEE. CDR3 in amino acids: CASSVGNLASDEQFF. The CDR3 region has the DNA TGTGCCAGCAGCGTAGGAAACCTAGCTAGTGATGAGCAGTTCTTC.

This clone appeared a few times. The chain is built from TRBV29-1 and TRBJ2-7; 12 bases fit TRBD2. The V segment lost 5 bases and the J segment 5 bases; nucleotides outside the gene matches: 7. The CDR3 covers 14 residues. From germline, CDR1 is SQVTM and CDR2 ANQGSEA. The CDR3 coding sequence is TGCAGCGTTCTAGCGGGAGGGGCCATTGACGAGCAGTACTTC. It translates to CSVLAGGAIDEQYF.

The genes are TRBV6-6 and TRBJ2-1, with 8 bases fitting TRBD1. The CDR3 totals 12 residues. Trimming at V came to 8 bases and at J to 6 bases, leaving 3 bases not matched to a gene. Germline CDR1 reads MNHNY; CDR2 reads SVGAGI (reference sequence). As DNA, the CDR3 is TGTGCCAGCGGAACAGGGGGCAATGAGCAGTTCTTC. Residues: CASGTGGNEQFF.

This sequence joins TRBV6-5 and TRBJ1-6; D is possibly TRBD1 (6 bases). This CDR3 contains 14 residues. Germline V gene sequence: CDR1 MNHEY, CDR2 SVGAGI. Between the trimmed V and J ends, which lost 5 bases and 5 bases, there was a span of 10 bases. For the CDR3, the DNA is TGTGCCAGCAGTCCCCACAGGGATAATTCACCCCTCCACTTT. Amino acids: CASSPHRDNSPLHF.